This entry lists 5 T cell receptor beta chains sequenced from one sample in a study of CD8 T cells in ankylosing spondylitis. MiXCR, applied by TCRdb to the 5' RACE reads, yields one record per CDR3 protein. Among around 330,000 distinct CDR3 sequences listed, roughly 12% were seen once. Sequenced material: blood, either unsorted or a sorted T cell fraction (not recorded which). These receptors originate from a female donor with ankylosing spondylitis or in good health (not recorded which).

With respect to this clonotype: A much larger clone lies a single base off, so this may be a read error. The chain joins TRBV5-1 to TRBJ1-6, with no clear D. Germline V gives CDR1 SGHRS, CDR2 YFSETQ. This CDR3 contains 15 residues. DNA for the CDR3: TGCGCCAGCAGCTTGGAACAAAGCTATAATTCACACCTCCACTTT. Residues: CASSLEQSYNSHLHF.

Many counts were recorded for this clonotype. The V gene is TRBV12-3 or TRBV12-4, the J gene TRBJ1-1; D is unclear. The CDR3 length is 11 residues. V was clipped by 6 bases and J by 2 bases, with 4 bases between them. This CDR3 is CASSDNTEAFF. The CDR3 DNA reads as TGTGCCAGCAGCGATAACACTGAAGCTTTCTTT.

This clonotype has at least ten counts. The CDR3 DNA reads as TGCAGTGCTAGAGACAGGACAGGCGCCCTGGATACGCAGTATTTT. Translation gives CSARDRTGALDTQYF. V is TRBV20-1 and J is TRBJ2-3, with 7 bases matching TRBD1. Germline CDR1 reads DFQATT; CDR2 reads SNEGSKA (reference sequence). With V trimmed by 0 bases and J by 6 bases, 9 bases remained unmatched. This CDR3 contains 15 residues.

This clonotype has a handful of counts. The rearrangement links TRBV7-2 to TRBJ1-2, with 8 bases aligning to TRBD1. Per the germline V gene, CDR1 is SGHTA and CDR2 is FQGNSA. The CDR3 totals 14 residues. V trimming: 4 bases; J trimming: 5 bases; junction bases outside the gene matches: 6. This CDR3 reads CASSSEQGGYGYTF. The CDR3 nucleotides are TGTGCCAGCAGCTCGGAACAGGGGGGGTATGGCTACACCTTC. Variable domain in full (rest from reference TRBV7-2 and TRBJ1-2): GAGVSQSPSNKVTEKGKDVELRCDPISGHTALYWYRQSLGQGLEFLIYFQGNSAPDKSGLPSDRFSAERTGGSVSTLTIQRTQQEDSAVYLCASSSEQGGYGYTFGSGTRLTVV.

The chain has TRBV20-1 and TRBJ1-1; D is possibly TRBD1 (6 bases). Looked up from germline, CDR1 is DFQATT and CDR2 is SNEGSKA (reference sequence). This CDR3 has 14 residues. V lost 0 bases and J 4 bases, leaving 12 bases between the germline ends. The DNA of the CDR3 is TGCAGTGCTAGAGATGGGAGCAGGGGCACTGAAGCTTTCTTT. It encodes CSARDGSRGTEAFF.